This passage covers 4 T cell receptor beta chains from one sample sequenced in a study of shared clonotypes between healthy human individuals. Profiled with immunoSEQ multiplex PCR; TCRdb holds only in-frame clones, not every one. The sample contains about 470,000 clones, about 85% of which appear only once. Sequenced input: PBMCs. These receptors all come from a woman aged 40 to 50 in good health. Some clones in this sample may be carry-over from other donors' samples.

On this clone: Within the sample, other DNA sequences also encode this same CDR3. The V call is TRBV27, the J call TRBJ1-2, with a possible D match to TRBD1 (6 bases). Germline CDR1 MNHEY, CDR2 SMNVEV (reference sequence). CDR3 size: 14 residues. Deletions cut 2 bases from V and 2 bases from J, with 9 bases between. CDR3 amino acids: CASSLRGPNYGYTF. The DNA of the CDR3 is TGTGCCAGCAGTTTACGGGGGCCCAACTATGGCTACACCTTC.

This sequence joins TRBV10-1 and TRBJ2-2, with D possibly TRBD1 on 6 matching bases. The CDR3 has 14 amino acids. Trimming removed 5 bases at V and 4 bases at J, with 11 bases between. Looked up from germline, CDR1 is WNHNN and CDR2 is SYGVQD (reference sequence). Here the CDR3 reads CASSLQGFTGELFF. The CDR3 DNA sequence: TGCGCCAGCAGTTTACAGGGATTCACCGGGGAGCTGTTTTTT.

This rearrangement joins TRBV15 to TRBJ2-1; 8 positions match TRBD2. V was pared by 5 bases and J by 2 bases, with 8 bases of the junction left unmatched. The CDR3 is 16 amino acids. The germline V gene encodes CDR1 LNHNV and CDR2 YYDKDF (reference sequence). The CDR3: CATSGGGGITYNEQFF. The DNA of the CDR3 is TGTGCCACCAGCGGGGGCGGGGGGATTACCTACAATGAGCAGTTCTTC.

The V gene is TRBV28, the J gene TRBJ2-7; D remains ambiguous. This CDR3 is built from 14 residues. CDR1 is MDHEN and CDR2 is SYDVKM in the germline V gene. V was shortened by 7 bases and J by 3 bases, with 16 bases between the two germline ends. The CDR3 loop is CASKRPGVLYEQYF. The CDR3 DNA reads TGTGCCAGCAAACGACCTGGGGTCCTCTACGAGCAGTACTTC.